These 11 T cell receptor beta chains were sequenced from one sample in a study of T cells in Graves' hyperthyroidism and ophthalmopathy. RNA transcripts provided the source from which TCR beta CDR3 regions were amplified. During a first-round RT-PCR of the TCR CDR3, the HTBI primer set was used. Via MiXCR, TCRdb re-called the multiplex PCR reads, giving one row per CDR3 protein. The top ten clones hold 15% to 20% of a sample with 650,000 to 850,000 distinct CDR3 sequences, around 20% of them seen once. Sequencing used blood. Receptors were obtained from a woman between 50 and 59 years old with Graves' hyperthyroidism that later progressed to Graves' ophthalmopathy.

CDR3 residues: CAISWDRAETQYF. The CDR3 nucleotides are TGTGCCATCTCATGGGACAGGGCAGAGACCCAGTACTTC. V usage is TRBV12-3 or TRBV12-4 and J usage is TRBJ2-5; 9 positions agree with TRBD1. This CDR3 is built from 13 residues. V gave up 10 bases and J gave up 4 bases; unmatched junction bases: 7.

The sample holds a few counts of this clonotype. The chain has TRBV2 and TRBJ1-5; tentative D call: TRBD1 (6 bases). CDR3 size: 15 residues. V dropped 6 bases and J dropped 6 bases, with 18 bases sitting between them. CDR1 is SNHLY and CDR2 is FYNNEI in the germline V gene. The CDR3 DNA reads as TGTGCCAGCAGCTACCTAGACAGGCTCGGTCAGCCCCAGCATTTT. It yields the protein CASSYLDRLGQPQHF.

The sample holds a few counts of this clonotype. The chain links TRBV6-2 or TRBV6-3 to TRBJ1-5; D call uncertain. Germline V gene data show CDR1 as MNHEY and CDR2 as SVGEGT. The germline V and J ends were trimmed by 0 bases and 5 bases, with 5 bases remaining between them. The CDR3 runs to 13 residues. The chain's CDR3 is CASSYSSYQPQHF. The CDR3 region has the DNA TGTGCCAGCAGTTACTCGAGCTATCAGCCCCAGCATTTT.

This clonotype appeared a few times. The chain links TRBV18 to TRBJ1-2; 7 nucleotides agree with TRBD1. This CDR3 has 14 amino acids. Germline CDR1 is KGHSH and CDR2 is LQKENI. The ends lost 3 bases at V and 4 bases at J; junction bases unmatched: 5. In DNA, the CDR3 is TGTGCCAGCTCACCCGGGACAGATTTCTATGGCTACACCTTC. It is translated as CASSPGTDFYGYTF.

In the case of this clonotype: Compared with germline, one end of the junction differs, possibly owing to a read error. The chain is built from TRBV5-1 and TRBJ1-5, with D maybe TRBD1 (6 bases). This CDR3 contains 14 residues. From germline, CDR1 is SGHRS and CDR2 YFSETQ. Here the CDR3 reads CASSEGEFRQPQHF. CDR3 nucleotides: TGTGCCAGCAGCGAGGGGGAGTTCCGTCAGCCCCAGCATTTT.

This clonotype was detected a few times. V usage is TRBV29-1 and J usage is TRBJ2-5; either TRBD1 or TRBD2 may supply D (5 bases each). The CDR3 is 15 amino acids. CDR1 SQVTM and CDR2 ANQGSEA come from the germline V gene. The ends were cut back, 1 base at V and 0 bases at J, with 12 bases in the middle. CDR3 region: CSVEGGTEYQETQYF. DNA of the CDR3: TGCAGCGTTGAAGGGGGGACGGAGTACCAAGAGACCCAGTACTTC.

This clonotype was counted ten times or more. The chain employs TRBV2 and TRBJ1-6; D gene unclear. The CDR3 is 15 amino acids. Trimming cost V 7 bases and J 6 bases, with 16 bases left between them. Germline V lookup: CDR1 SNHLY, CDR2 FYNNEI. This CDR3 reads CASKVEGATNSPLHF. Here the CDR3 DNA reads TGTGCCAGCAAGGTAGAGGGAGCGACTAATTCACCCCTCCACTTT.

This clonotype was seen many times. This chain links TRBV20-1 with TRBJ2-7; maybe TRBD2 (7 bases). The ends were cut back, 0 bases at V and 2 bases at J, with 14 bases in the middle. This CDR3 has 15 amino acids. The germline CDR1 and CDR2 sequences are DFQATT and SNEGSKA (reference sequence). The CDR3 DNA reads TGCAGTGCTAGAGATGCGGGGGCCCTACCCTACGAGCAGTACTTC. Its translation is CSARDAGALPYEQYF.

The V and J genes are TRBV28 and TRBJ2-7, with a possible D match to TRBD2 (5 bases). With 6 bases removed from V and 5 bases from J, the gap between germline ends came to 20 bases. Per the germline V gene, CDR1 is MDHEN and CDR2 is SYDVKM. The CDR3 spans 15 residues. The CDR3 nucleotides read TGTGCCAGCAGCAAACCCTCGGGGAAGTTAAACGAGCAGTACTTC. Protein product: CASSKPSGKLNEQYF.

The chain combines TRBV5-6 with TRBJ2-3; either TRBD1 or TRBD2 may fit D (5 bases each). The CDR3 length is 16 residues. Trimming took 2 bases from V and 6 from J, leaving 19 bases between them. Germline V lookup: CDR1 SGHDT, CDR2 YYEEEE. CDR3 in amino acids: CASSFRDLGSLDTQYF. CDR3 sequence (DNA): TGTGCCAGCAGCTTCCGGGACCTAGGGTCCCTCGATACGCAGTATTTT.

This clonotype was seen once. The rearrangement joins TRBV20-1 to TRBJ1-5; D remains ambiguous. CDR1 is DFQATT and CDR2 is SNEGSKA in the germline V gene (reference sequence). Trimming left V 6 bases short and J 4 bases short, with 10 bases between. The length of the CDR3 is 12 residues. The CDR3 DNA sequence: TGCAGTGCGGGCCCGGGGAATCAGCCCCAGCATTTT. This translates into CSAGPGNQPQHF.